A selection of T cell receptor beta chains follows, all from one sample in a study of shared clonotypes between healthy human individuals. Profiling relied on immunoSEQ multiplex PCR, and the TCRdb table lists in-frame clones only, not all of them. The table includes about 2.1 million clones, around 93% detected once. Source material: naive CD8+ T cells from PBMCs. These receptor sequences come from a man aged 18 to 29 in good health. Some clones in this sample may be carry-over from other donors' samples. The CDR3 runs from the conserved cysteine through the conserved F or W. A D gene is named only where the DNA matches it firmly. A row's size may be missing; if present it is once, few, many or a size class.

once	.	TRBV27	TRBJ2-7	CASSGVGSYEQYF	TGTGCCAGCAGTGGGGTGGGTTCCTACGAGCAGTACTTC
few	TRBD1	TRBV28	TRBJ1-1	CASSFQGAEAFF	TGTGCCAGCAGCTTCCAGGGGGCTGAAGCTTTCTTT
.	TRBD2	TRBV27	TRBJ2-2	CASAWGGGELFF	TGTGCCAGCGCATGGGGGGGCGGGGAGCTGTTTTTT
.	.	TRBV10-3	TRBJ2-3	CAIKAVQLGGDTQYF	TGTGCCATCAAGGCGGTACAGCTAGGGGGAGATACGCAGTATTTT
.	.	TRBV7-9	TRBJ2-7	CASSLEGGPTYEQYF	TGTGCCAGCAGCTTAGAGGGGGGGCCAACCTACGAGCAGTACTTC
.	.	TRBV11-2	TRBJ2-7	CASSFGTHYEQYF	TGTGCCAGCAGCTTCGGGACTCACTACGAGCAGTACTTC
.	.	TRBV19	TRBJ2-1	CASSIGSSVRSYNEQFF	TGTGCCAGTAGTATTGGGTCTAGCGTTAGATCCTACAATGAGCAGTTCTTC
.	TRBD2	TRBV9	TRBJ2-1	CASNTGTSGNEQFF	TGTGCCAGCAACACCGGGACTAGCGGGAATGAGCAGTTCTTC
.	.	TRBV7-9	TRBJ1-4	CASSPLGGDEKLFF	TGTGCCAGCAGCCCCCTGGGGGGGGATGAAAAACTGTTTTTT
few	.	TRBV5-4	TRBJ2-2	CASSSRSRGSSGELFF	TGTGCCAGCAGCTCCAGATCCAGGGGTTCCTCCGGGGAGCTGTTTTTT
.	TRBD1	TRBV13	TRBJ2-7	CASSDAPGQIYEQYF	TGTGCCAGCAGCGACGCTCCGGGACAGATCTACGAGCAGTACTTC
.	TRBD2	TRBV6-6	TRBJ2-7	CASSPLAGDPYEQYF	TGTGCCAGCAGCCCCCTAGCGGGAGACCCCTACGAGCAGTACTTC
.	.	TRBV5-1	TRBJ2-7	CASSYGTSTYEQYF	TGCGCCAGCAGCTACGGGACGTCGACCTACGAGCAGTACTTC
.	.	TRBV2	TRBJ2-1	CASSSASSYNEQFF	TGTGCCAGCAGCTCTGCTAGCTCCTACAATGAGCAGTTCTTC
.	TRBD2	TRBV9	TRBJ2-5	CASSVLGTSGIQETQYF	TGTGCCAGCAGCGTATTGGGAACTAGCGGGATTCAAGAGACCCAGTACTTC
.	TRBD1	TRBV9	TRBJ2-5	CASSVGRGSGETQYF	TGTGCCAGCAGCGTAGGCAGGGGGAGCGGAGAGACCCAGTACTTC
.	TRBD1	TRBV6-6	TRBJ2-1	CASSPGTEYNEQFF	TGTGCCAGCAGTCCCGGGACAGAGTACAATGAGCAGTTCTTC
.	.	TRBV28	TRBJ1-2	CASRSAYGYTF	TGTGCCAGCAGATCGGCCTATGGCTACACCTTC
.	TRBD2	TRBV15	TRBJ2-1	CATSRDRGDEQFF	TGTGCCACCAGCAGAGATCGGGGGGATGAGCAGTTCTTC
once	.	TRBV18	TRBJ2-7	CASSPVPTSPYEQYF	TGTGCCAGCTCACCTGTTCCGACTAGTCCGTACGAGCAGTACTTC
.	TRBD2	TRBV5-1	TRBJ2-7	CASSGLAGGNYEQYF	TGCGCCAGTTCCGGACTAGCGGGGGGGAATTACGAGCAGTACTTC
.	.	TRBV11-3	TRBJ2-7	CASSSREYEQYF	TGTGCCAGCAGCTCACGCGAATACGAGCAGTACTTC
.	.	TRBV4-3	TRBJ1-3	CASSQDREGAGGNTIYF	TGCGCCAGCAGCCAAGATAGGGAGGGAGCGGGTGGAAACACCATATATTTT
once	TRBD1	TRBV10-3	TRBJ2-3	CAIRSGGSGDTQYF	TGTGCCATCAGGTCAGGGGGCTCGGGGGATACGCAGTATTTT
.	TRBD2	TRBV6-5	TRBJ2-7	CASAPGLAVYEQYF	TGTGCCAGCGCCCCGGGACTAGCGGTCTACGAGCAGTACTTC
.	.	TRBV27	TRBJ1-5	CASSHFFGTNQPQHF	TGTGCCAGCAGTCACTTTTTCGGGACGAATCAGCCCCAGCATTTT
.	.	TRBV29-1	TRBJ1-2	CSVRSGESYGYTF	TGCAGCGTGCGTTCAGGGGAGTCCTATGGCTACACCTTC
.	.	TRBV5-5	TRBJ1-1	CASSQIRTEAFF	TGTGCCAGCAGCCAAATCCGCACTGAAGCTTTCTTT
.	.	TRBV7-9	TRBJ2-5	CASSLARTAGETQYF	TGTGCCAGCAGCTTAGCACGGACCGCTGGGGAGACCCAGTACTTC
once	.	TRBV4-2	TRBJ2-7	CASSPSLSSAIYEQYF	TGTGCCAGCAGCCCCAGCCTATCTAGCGCCATCTACGAGCAGTACTTC
.	.	TRBV19	TRBJ1-1	CASSTRKRTVLNTEAFF	TGTGCCAGTAGTACCCGAAAACGGACAGTTCTAAACACTGAAGCTTTCTTT
.	TRBD2	TRBV6-1	TRBJ2-5	CASSSSGREQETQYF	TGTGCCAGCAGTTCTAGCGGGAGGGAACAAGAGACCCAGTACTTC
once	TRBD1	TRBV9	TRBJ2-1	CASSYQYRGSEQFF	TGTGCCAGCAGCTACCAATACAGGGGTTCTGAGCAGTTCTTC
.	.	TRBV7-8	TRBJ1-1	CASSLDLGGGNTEAFF	TGTGCCAGCAGCTTAGACTTAGGAGGAGGGAACACTGAAGCTTTCTTT
.	.	TRBV10-3	TRBJ2-1	CAAGGGERNEQFF	TGTGCCGCGGGTGGCGGGGAGAGGAATGAGCAGTTCTTC
.	.	TRBV19	TRBJ2-7	CASSMFSGAYEQYF	TGTGCCAGTAGTATGTTTTCGGGGGCCTACGAGCAGTACTTC
.	.	TRBV5-6	TRBJ2-7	CASSFQVYEQYF	TGTGCCAGCAGCTTCCAAGTCTACGAGCAGTACTTC
.	.	TRBV5-5	TRBJ2-3	CASSLPTEQLSDTQYF	TGTGCCAGCAGCTTACCGACAGAACAGCTGAGCGATACGCAGTATTTT
.	.	TRBV7-9	TRBJ1-1	CASSSTGGTQPWNTEAFF	TGTGCCAGCAGCTCGACAGGTGGGACTCAGCCTTGGAACACTGAAGCTTTCTTT
.	TRBD2	TRBV6-4	TRBJ2-7	CASSRLAGAYEQYF	TGTGCCAGCAGCCGACTAGCGGGAGCCTACGAGCAGTACTTC
.	TRBD2	TRBV2	TRBJ2-7	CASLGGYEQYF	TGTGCCAGCCTGGGGGGGTACGAGCAGTACTTC
.	.	TRBV9	TRBJ2-7	CASSVGELPSYEQYF	TGTGCCAGCAGCGTAGGCGAATTACCCTCCTACGAGCAGTACTTC
few	.	TRBV7-9	TRBJ1-1	CASSLAPAGLNTEAFF	TGTGCCAGCAGCTTAGCGCCGGCAGGATTGAACACTGAAGCTTTCTTT
.	.	TRBV27	TRBJ1-1	CASSLAPITEAFF	TGTGCCAGCAGTTTAGCCCCCATAACTGAAGCTTTCTTT
.	.	TRBV30	TRBJ1-5	CAWSDVGPQHF	TGTGCCTGGAGCGACGTGGGGCCCCAGCATTTT
.	TRBD1	TRBV5-1	TRBJ2-1	CASSLGRGSSYNEQFF	TGCGCCAGCAGCTTGGGCAGGGGGAGCTCCTACAATGAGCAGTTCTTC
.	.	TRBV11-2	TRBJ2-1	CASSLVGSNVNEQFF	TGTGCCAGCAGCTTAGTCGGTAGTAACGTAAATGAGCAGTTCTTC
.	.	TRBV9	TRBJ2-1	CASSVALNPRGGGNEQFF	TGTGCCAGCAGCGTAGCGTTGAACCCCCGAGGGGGAGGCAATGAGCAGTTCTTC
.	.	TRBV27	TRBJ2-7	CASSFNSYEQYF	TGTGCCAGCAGTTTTAATTCCTACGAGCAGTACTTC
.	TRBD1	TRBV10-3	TRBJ1-2	CAISYSGTGDYGYTF	TGTGCCATCAGTTACTCCGGGACAGGGGACTATGGCTACACCTTC